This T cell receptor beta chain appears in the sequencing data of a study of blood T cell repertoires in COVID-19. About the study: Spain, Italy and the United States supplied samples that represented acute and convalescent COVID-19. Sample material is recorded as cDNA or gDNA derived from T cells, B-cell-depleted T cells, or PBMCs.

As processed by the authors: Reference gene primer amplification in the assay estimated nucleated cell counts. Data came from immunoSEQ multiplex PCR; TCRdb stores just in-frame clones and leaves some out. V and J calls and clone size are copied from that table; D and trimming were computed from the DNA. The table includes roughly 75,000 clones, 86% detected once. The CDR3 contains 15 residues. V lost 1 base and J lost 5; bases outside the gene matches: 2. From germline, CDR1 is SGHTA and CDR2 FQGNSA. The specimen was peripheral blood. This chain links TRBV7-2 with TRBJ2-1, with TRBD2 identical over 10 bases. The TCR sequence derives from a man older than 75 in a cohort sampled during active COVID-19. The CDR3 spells CASSLGSGGHNEQFF. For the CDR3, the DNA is TGTGCCAGCAGCTTAGGTAGCGGGGGGCACAATGAGCAGTTCTTC.